The 17 T cell receptor beta chains presented below share a single source sample, sequenced in a study of human T cells and chemical hapten exposure. Time point given: patch test 2, 6 weeks after DPC sensitization. The treatment denotes: therapeutic diphenylcyclopropenone sensitization with weekly scalp DPC. TCRdb reprocessed the RACE reads with MiXCR, giving one entry per CDR3 protein. The sample has 110,000 or so distinct CDR3 sequences, more than 7% seen once. The source was whole blood, collected in connection with sensitization to the hapten diphenylcyclopropenone (DPC). The origin of the receptors is a woman in her thirties or forties with alopecia areata. Some clones in this sample may be carry-over from other donors' samples.

V is TRBV9 and J is TRBJ2-3; no definite D call. Deletions cut 3 bases from V and 5 bases from J, with 13 bases between. Germline V gene lookup returns CDR1 SGDLS and CDR2 YYNGEE. The CDR3 is 14 residues long. The CDR3 DNA reads as TGTGCCAGCAGCGCCTCCGGAAGAGGAGATACGCAGTATTTT. This codes for CASSASGRGDTQYF.

This clonotype has a handful of counts. The chain recombines TRBV6-5 with TRBJ2-2; the match to TRBD1 covers 7 bases. Germline trimming cut 4 bases from V and 1 base from J; bases unmatched to any gene: 9. Germline CDR1 MNHEY, CDR2 SVGAGI. CDR3 length equals 17 residues. Here the CDR3 DNA reads TGTGCCAGCAGTTCATATCGGACAGGCCGGAACACCGGGGAGCTGTTTTTT. Its translation is CASSSYRTGRNTGELFF.

The chain combines TRBV4-2 with TRBJ1-4; the match to TRBD1 covers 7 bases. Germline CDR1 is LGHNA and CDR2 is YNFKEQ. The V segment lost 0 bases and the J segment 8 bases; nucleotides outside the gene matches: 18. CDR3 length: 19 amino acids. In nucleotides, the CDR3 is TGTGCCAGCAGCCAAGATCAAGGGACAGCTGACCCGAGCCGGGAAAAACTGTTTTTT. It encodes CASSQDQGTADPSREKLFF.

This chain's CDR3 is CASSQARTGPSPLHF. DNA of the CDR3: TGTGCCAGCAGCCAAGCAAGAACAGGGCCCTCACCCCTCCACTTT. V and J are TRBV3-1 and TRBJ1-6, with a tentative D call TRBD1 (6 bases). V lost 1 base, J lost 10 bases, and 14 bases lay in between. CDR1 is LGHDT, CDR2 YNNKEL, per germline (reference sequence). The CDR3 consists of 15 residues.

Regarding this clonotype: A single base separates this from a much larger clone, so it may be a read error. The chain links TRBV4-3 to TRBJ2-3; no definite D call. The V gene lost 5 bases and the J gene lost 1 base, with 10 bases spanning the gap. The germline V gene has CDR1 LGHNA and CDR2 YSLEER. The CDR3 covers 14 residues. Written as DNA, the CDR3 is TGCGCCAGCAGCATCGCCACGGGCACAGATACGCAGTATTTT. The encoded protein is CASSIATGTDTQYF.

At least ten counts were recorded for this clonotype. The chain employs TRBV20-1 and TRBJ2-3; tentatively, D is TRBD2 (6 bases). The germline gives CDR1 DFQATT, CDR2 SNEGSKA (reference sequence). Trimming removed 0 bases from V and 4 bases from J, with 17 bases in between. CDR3 length: 16 amino acids. The CDR3, as DNA: TGCAGTGCTAGAGATCCCCGTGGCGGCGGGGCAGATACGCAGTATTTT. Its protein is CSARDPRGGGADTQYF.

This clonotype was seen more than once but under ten times. The chain employs TRBV6-2 or TRBV6-3 and TRBJ1-5; 8 bases align to TRBD1. Trimming took 2 bases from V and 5 from J; bases not matched to a gene: 8. Germline assignment: CDR1 MNHEY and CDR2 SVGEGT. The CDR3 has 16 residues. CDR3 region: CASSYLGRGRDQPQHF. The DNA of the CDR3 is TGTGCCAGCAGTTACCTGGGCAGGGGGCGCGATCAGCCCCAGCATTTT.

This chain connects TRBV29-1 to TRBJ2-7; TRBD1 is a possible D gene (6 bases). This CDR3 has 13 amino acids. The germline V gene encodes CDR1 SQVTM and CDR2 ANQGSEA. The V and J ends lost 6 bases and 7 bases respectively, with 19 bases between them. The CDR3 coding sequence is TGCAGCGTCTACTACAGGGTTAAGGAGGAGCAGTACTTC. Amino acid sequence: CSVYYRVKEEQYF.

This clonotype has ten or more counts. This chain uses TRBV7-2 with TRBJ2-7, with D maybe TRBD2 (5 bases). The CDR3 is 14 residues long. V lost 1 base and J lost 2, with 9 bases in between. Germline assignment: CDR1 SGHTA and CDR2 FQGNSA. The CDR3 nucleotides read TGTGCCAGCAGCTTAGAGAGGGATACCTACGAGCAGTACTTC. As protein: CASSLERDTYEQYF.

This clonotype was picked up many times. The V call is TRBV5-1, the J call TRBJ2-2; TRBD1 might be the D (7 bases). With 0 bases removed from V and 6 bases from J, the gap between germline ends came to 12 bases. This CDR3 is built from 15 residues. Germline V gene sequence: CDR1 SGHRS, CDR2 YFSETQ. CDR3 sequence reads: CASSLVSRGAGELFF. The CDR3 bases are TGCGCCAGCAGCTTGGTGTCCAGGGGGGCCGGGGAGCTGTTTTTT.

This clonotype has a handful of counts. The rearrangement links TRBV9 to TRBJ2-1; D uncertain. Trimming removed 0 bases at V and 10 bases at J, with 11 bases between. Germline CDR1 and CDR2: SGDLS and YYNGEE. The CDR3 totals 13 residues. For the CDR3, the DNA is TGTGCCAGCAGCGTAGGGTCGAGCAGCGAGCAGTTCTTC. Translated: CASSVGSSSEQFF.

This clonotype appeared a few times. This chain connects TRBV29-1 to TRBJ2-1; 8 bases map to TRBD1. The length of the CDR3 is 14 residues. Looked up from germline, CDR1 is SQVTM and CDR2 is ANQGSEA. Germline trimming cut 4 bases from V and 6 bases from J; bases unmatched to any gene: 8. This CDR3 reads CSVGPDRVSNEQFF. The CDR3 DNA is TGCAGCGTTGGCCCGGACAGGGTTTCCAATGAGCAGTTCTTC.

This clonotype was counted ten times or more. V is TRBV14 and J is TRBJ2-2; TRBD1 matches 7 bases. Germline CDR1 is SGHDN and CDR2 is FVKESK. This CDR3 is 16 amino acids long. Trimming cost V 3 bases and J 5 bases; bases outside gene matches: 9. CDR3: CASSHYRDRQTGELFF. The CDR3 DNA sequence: TGTGCCAGCAGCCACTACCGGGACAGACAGACCGGGGAGCTGTTTTTT.

In this sample, this clonotype turned up a few times. J is TRBJ2-1 and V is TRBV7-9, with 7 bases fitting TRBD1. The CDR3 covers 12 residues. J lost 14 bases, V lost 4 bases, and 8 bases had no gene match. Germline V gene lookup returns CDR1 SEHNR and CDR2 FQNEAQ (reference sequence). The CDR3 loop reads CASSSRQGEKFF. The CDR3 DNA reads as TGTGCCAGCAGCTCCCGACAGGGAGAGAAGTTCTTC.

This clonotype has at least ten counts. The V gene is TRBV19, the J gene TRBJ2-5; the match to TRBD2 covers 10 bases. The germline CDR1 and CDR2 sequences are LNHDA and SQIVND (reference sequence). V shed 2 bases and J 0 bases; nucleotides not matched to a gene: 6. This CDR3 has 17 residues. The CDR3 loop is CASSIIAGGPYQETQYF. The CDR3, as DNA: TGTGCCAGTAGTATAATAGCGGGGGGCCCGTACCAAGAGACCCAGTACTTC.

The genes are TRBV6-2 or TRBV6-3 and TRBJ2-7; either TRBD1 or TRBD2 may fit D (5 bases each). The CDR3 loop spans 17 amino acids. Germline CDR1 reads MNHEY; CDR2 reads SVGEGT. Trimming left V 1 base short and J 6 bases short, with 22 bases between. CDR3 sequence: CASSYFQQGVFRAEQYF. Here the CDR3 DNA reads TGTGCCAGCAGTTACTTTCAGCAGGGAGTGTTCCGAGCCGAGCAGTACTTC.

In its sample, this clonotype was seen a few times. The chain employs TRBV24-1 and TRBJ2-2, with TRBD1 matching over 10 bases. This CDR3 has 18 residues. Per the germline V gene, CDR1 is KGHDR and CDR2 is SFDVKD. With V trimmed by 4 bases and J by 7 bases, 14 bases remained unmatched. DNA of the CDR3: TGTGCCACCAGTGACCCTACACCGGGACAGGGGTACCACGGGGAGCTGTTTTTT. This encodes CATSDPTPGQGYHGELFF.